The present T cell receptor beta chain was sequenced within a study of beta chain features in type 1 diabetes. The CDR3 covers 15 residues. The V and J ends lost 4 bases and 9 bases, in that order; junction bases with no gene match: 15. Germline values: CDR1 SQVTM, CDR2 ANQGSEA. cDNA synthesis used the whole RNA isolate, giving expressed TCRB sequences. Clones were read by immunoSEQ multiplex PCR, and TCRdb kept only the in-frame ones, dropping some. Seen here are 400,000 to 550,000 clones, 9.5% to 12% observed once, and the top ten hold less than 0.06%. Sequencing used naive CD4+ T cells from blood. This chain joins TRBV29-1 and TRBJ2-4; 7 bases are shared with TRBD2. This TCR derives from a woman younger than 30 in good health. The CDR3 DNA reads as TGCAGCGTTGTTCTTTCGGGGGGATCGGGAGGCATTCAGTACTTC. Its translation is CSVVLSGGSGGIQYF.